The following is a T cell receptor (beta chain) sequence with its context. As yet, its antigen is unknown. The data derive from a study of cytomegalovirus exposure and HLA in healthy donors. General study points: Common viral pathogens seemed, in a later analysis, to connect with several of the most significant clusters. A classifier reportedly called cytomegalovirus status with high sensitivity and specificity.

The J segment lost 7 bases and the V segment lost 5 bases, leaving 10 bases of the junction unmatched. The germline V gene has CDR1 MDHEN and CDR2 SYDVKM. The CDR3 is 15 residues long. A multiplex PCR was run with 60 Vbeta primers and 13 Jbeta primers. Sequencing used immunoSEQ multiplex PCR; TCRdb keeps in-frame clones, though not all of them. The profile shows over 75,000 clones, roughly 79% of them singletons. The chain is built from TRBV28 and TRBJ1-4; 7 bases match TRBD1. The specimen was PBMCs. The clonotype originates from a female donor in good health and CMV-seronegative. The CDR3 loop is CASSQGGSSGEKLFF. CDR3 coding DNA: TGTGCCAGCAGTCAAGGGGGCTCGAGTGGTGAAAAACTGTTTTTT. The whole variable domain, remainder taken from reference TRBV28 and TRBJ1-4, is DVKVTQSSRYLVKRTGEKVFLECVQDMDHENMFWYRQDPGLGLRLIYFSYDVKMKEKGDIPEGYSVSREKKERFSLILESASTNQTSMYLCASSQGGSSGEKLFFGSGTQLSVL.